Sequencing of this T cell receptor beta chain was carried out in a study of regulatory T cells in long-lasting Graves disease. This clonotype has just a few counts. Its antigen is not identified. Described time point: persistent/refractory GD, antithyroid drugs over 5 years with positive TRAb. PBMC RNA was the source of the TCR library. V trimming: 4 bases; J trimming: 3 bases; junction bases outside the gene matches: 9. This CDR3 is built from 17 residues. Germline CDR1 reads KGHDR; CDR2 reads SFDVKD. Study-level results: Favoring TRBV28, TRBJ1-2 and TRBJ2-5 was a feature seen in persistent disease.

Arm-PCR with iRepertoire HTBI primers amplified the CDR3 regions for these TCR beta libraries. In TCRdb, the multiplex PCR reads were re-called with MiXCR into one record per CDR3 protein. The sample records about 470,000 distinct CDR3 sequences, roughly 20% being singletons. The sample was peripheral blood mononuclear cells (PBMCs), taken when the disease was refractory, from a patient treated with antithyroid drugs. The TCR originated in a female donor with Graves disease. The J gene is TRBJ1-5, the V gene TRBV24-1; 9 bases fit TRBD1. CDR3 sequence: CATSEGTGSELNQPQHF. CDR3 nucleotide sequence: TGTGCCACCAGTGAGGGGACAGGGTCCGAACTCAATCAGCCCCAGCATTTT.